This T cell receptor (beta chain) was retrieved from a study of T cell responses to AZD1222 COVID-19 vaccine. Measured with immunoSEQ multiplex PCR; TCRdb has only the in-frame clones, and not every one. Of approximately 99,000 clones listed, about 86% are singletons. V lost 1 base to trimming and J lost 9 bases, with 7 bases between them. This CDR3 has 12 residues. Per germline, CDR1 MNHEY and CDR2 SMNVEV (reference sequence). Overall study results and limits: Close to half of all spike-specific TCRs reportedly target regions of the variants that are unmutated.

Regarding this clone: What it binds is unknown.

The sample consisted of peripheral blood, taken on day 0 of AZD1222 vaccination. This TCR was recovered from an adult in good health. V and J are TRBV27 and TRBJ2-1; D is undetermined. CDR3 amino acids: CASSLLSGEQFF. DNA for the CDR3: TGTGCCAGCAGTTTATTGTCCGGTGAGCAGTTCTTC.